The clone carrying this TCR beta chain came up a few times. What it binds is unknown. Germline V lookup: CDR1 SGHTA, CDR2 FQGNSA. This CDR3 is built from 13 residues. Trimming left V 5 bases short and J 3 bases short, with 10 bases between. The data were obtained in a study of CD8 T cells in ankylosing spondylitis. Study-wide points: Clones that were linked to disease were CD8+ and were relatively rare in peripheral blood. Eight highly homologous variants formed a TCR beta motif that appeared characteristic of ankylosing spondylitis blood. Earlier literature documents some of the motif variants in reactive arthritis synovial fluid and blood. Matched ankylosing spondylitis synovial fluid reportedly contained a significantly enriched population of disease-linked clones.

Generation of TCR beta libraries employed quantitative 5'-RACE incorporating molecular barcodes. A single record per CDR3 protein comes from TCRdb applying MiXCR to the 5' RACE reads. Of about 500,000 distinct CDR3 sequences listed, about 5.4% were seen once; the top ten hold approximately 4%. The V call is TRBV7-2, the J call TRBJ2-5; the D gene is possibly TRBD2 (6 bases). This TCR was sampled from a male donor with ankylosing spondylitis. The sample consisted of blood, either unsorted or a sorted T cell fraction (not recorded which). The CDR3 spells CASSPGVKETQYF. The CDR3 region has the DNA TGTGCCAGCAGCCCGGGAGTGAAAGAGACCCAGTACTTC.